These 21 T cell receptor beta chains share one sample of origin, sequenced in a study of human T cells and chemical hapten exposure. Specified time point: patch test 1, 2 weeks after DPC sensitization. Indicated treatment: therapeutic diphenylcyclopropenone sensitization with weekly scalp DPC. Unfractionated whole blood yielded total RNA. TCRdb used MiXCR to reprocess the RACE reads, holding one entry per CDR3 protein. The sample consists of over 50,000 distinct CDR3 sequences, 11% of them appearing once. The starting material was whole blood, obtained in connection with sensitization to the hapten diphenylcyclopropenone (DPC). The receptor set was obtained from a woman aged 40 to 50 with alopecia areata. Some clones in this sample may be carry-over from other donors' samples.

The V gene is TRBV27, the J gene TRBJ1-1; TRBD1 agrees at 7 bases. Germline V gene sequence: CDR1 MNHEY, CDR2 SMNVEV (reference sequence). V gave up 6 bases and J gave up 8 bases; unmatched junction bases: 15. The CDR3 covers 15 residues. CDR3 nucleotide sequence: TGTGCCAGCAGCCCCCAAGGGGGCGGAACTCGGGAAGCTTTCTTT. This sequence encodes CASSPQGGGTREAFF.

This clonotype was found many times. The CDR3: CASSWTALGRGTQYF. Here the CDR3 DNA reads TGTGCCAGCAGCTGGACGGCCCTCGGACGAGGTACGCAGTATTTT. The V call is TRBV7-2, the J call TRBJ2-3; no firm D call. Per the germline V gene, CDR1 is SGHTA and CDR2 is FQGNSA. This CDR3 has 15 amino acids. V lost 4 bases and J 8 bases, leaving 19 bases between the germline ends.

The chain combines TRBV28 with TRBJ1-4; unclear D gene. The CDR3 has 15 amino acids. Germline assignment: CDR1 MDHEN and CDR2 SYDVKM. V lost 6 bases, J lost 3 bases, and 14 bases lay in between. CDR3 region: CASRPHGVANEKLFF. CDR3 nucleotide sequence: TGTGCCAGCAGGCCCCATGGGGTAGCTAATGAAAAACTGTTTTTT.

This clonotype was observed at least ten times. This chain joins TRBV7-9 and TRBJ1-6, with 11 positions matching TRBD1. The V gene end was trimmed by 1 base and the J gene end by 9 bases; junction bases not matched to a gene: 5. CDR3 length equals 16 residues. The germline V gene has CDR1 SEHNR and CDR2 FQNEAQ (reference sequence). In DNA form, the CDR3 reads TGTGCCAGCAGCTTAGGAGGGACAGGGGGACGTTCACCCCTCCACTTT. Its protein is CASSLGGTGGRSPLHF.

The table lists this clonotype with a few counts. V is TRBV11-2 and J is TRBJ2-7; 8 bases align to TRBD1. CDR3 length: 13 residues. Trimming removed 4 bases from V and 7 bases from J; junction bases left unmatched: 6. The germline V gene has CDR1 SGHAT and CDR2 FQNNGV. The CDR3 reads CASSWTGSGEQYF. In DNA form, the CDR3 reads TGTGCCAGCAGCTGGACAGGGTCTGGGGAGCAGTACTTC.

The V call is TRBV25-1, the J call TRBJ2-6; the D is unclear. V lost 2 bases, J lost 4 bases, and 15 bases lay in between. The CDR3 extends over 17 amino acids. Germline CDR1 is MGHDK and CDR2 is SYGVNS. The CDR3 spells CASSEHASIAGANVLTF. Written as DNA, the CDR3 is TGTGCCAGCAGTGAACACGCTTCTATTGCGGGGGCCAACGTCCTGACTTTC.

This clonotype was seen at least ten times. The V gene is TRBV7-2, the J gene TRBJ2-6; the match to TRBD1 covers 8 bases. The CDR3 covers 17 residues. From germline, CDR1 is SGHTA and CDR2 FQGNSA. Unmatched junction bases numbered 10, after V lost 5 bases and J lost 4 bases. The CDR3 nucleotides are TGTGCCAGCAGCGCCTGGGGCAGGGGGCGCGGGGCCAACGTCCTGACTTTC. Protein product: CASSAWGRGRGANVLTF.

By proportion, this clonotype is medium-sized (0.01 to 0.1%). The chain is built from TRBV18 and TRBJ2-7; D not resolved. From germline, CDR1 is KGHSH and CDR2 LQKENI. This CDR3 has 11 amino acids. The V end was cut by 2 bases, the J end by 4 bases, with 3 bases between. The CDR3 region has the DNA TGTGCCAGCTCACCAGGGTACGAGCAGTACTTC. It yields the protein CASSPGYEQYF. Using reference TRBV18 and TRBJ2-7 for the parts outside the CDR3, the full variable domain is NAGVMQNPRHLVRRRGQEARLRCSPMKGHSHVYWYRQLPEEGLKFMVYLQKENIIDESGMPKERFSAEFPKEGPSILRIQQVVRGDSAAYFCASSPGYEQYFGPGTRLTVT.

The chain employs TRBV18 and TRBJ1-6; no definite D call. CDR3 size: 15 residues. Trimming shortened V by 2 bases and J by 2 bases, and 7 bases separated the two germline ends. Germline-derived CDR1 and CDR2 are KGHSH and LQKENI. CDR3 protein: CASSPGLTYNSPLHF. DNA of the CDR3: TGTGCCAGCTCACCAGGTCTCACCTATAATTCACCCCTCCACTTT. Using reference TRBV18 and TRBJ1-6 for the parts outside the CDR3, the full variable domain is NAGVMQNPRHLVRRRGQEARLRCSPMKGHSHVYWYRQLPEEGLKFMVYLQKENIIDESGMPKERFSAEFPKEGPSILRIQQVVRGDSAAYFCASSPGLTYNSPLHFGNGTRLTVT.

In its sample, this clonotype was seen many times. The rearrangement joins TRBV7-8 to TRBJ2-2; TRBD2 is a possible D gene (6 bases). This CDR3 comprises 16 residues. CDR1 and CDR2 from the germline V gene are SGHVS and FQNEAQ. Trimming left V 2 bases short and J 11 bases short, with 21 bases between. The CDR3 nucleotides read TGTGCCAGCAGCTTATCGGGGCCGGGAGTCGGGAGTGAGCTGTTTTTT. Its protein product is CASSLSGPGVGSELFF.

This clonotype was counted a few times. The V and J genes are TRBV29-1 and TRBJ2-7, with D unclear. Trimming removed 7 bases from V and 1 base from J, with 11 bases in between. Germline V gene data show CDR1 as SQVTM and CDR2 as ANQGSEA. CDR3 length: 12 amino acids. The chain's CDR3 is CSAATQSYEQYF. The CDR3 DNA reads as TGCAGCGCCGCGACACAATCCTACGAGCAGTACTTC.

There are a few counts of this clonotype. The chain recombines TRBV20-1 with TRBJ2-1; 11 nucleotides align to TRBD2. This CDR3 is built from 14 residues. Looked up from germline, CDR1 is DFQATT and CDR2 is SNEGSKA (reference sequence). The CDR3, as DNA: TGCAGCGCCAGACTAGCGGGGACCTACAATGAGCAGTTCTTC. Its protein is CSARLAGTYNEQFF.

Concerning this clonotype: The junction and the germline gene differ at one end; a read error may be behind it. This chain connects TRBV7-7 to TRBJ2-5, with no clear D. The CDR3 length is 14 residues. Germline assignment: CDR1 SSHAT and CDR2 FNYEAQ (reference sequence). The CDR3, as DNA: TGTGCCGGCAGCTTGAGTAGCACTCAAGAGACCCAGTACTTC. It yields the protein CAGSLSSTQETQYF.

Ten or more counts support this clonotype. The chain couples TRBV7-2 to TRBJ2-3; D remains ambiguous. The CDR3 extends over 15 amino acids. The germline V gene has CDR1 SGHTA and CDR2 FQGNSA. The ends were cut back, 6 bases at V and 1 base at J, with 14 bases in the middle. Written as DNA, the CDR3 is TGTGCCAGCAGTCCCCGGAGTGCGGGCACAGATACGCAGTATTTT. Translating gives CASSPRSAGTDTQYF.

This clonotype was found a few times. This chain connects TRBV20-1 to TRBJ2-4, with TRBD2 identical over 8 bases. The CDR3 is 15 residues long. In germline, CDR1 is DFQATT, CDR2 SNEGSKA (reference sequence). V dropped 6 bases and J dropped 1; count of bases not matched to a gene: 8. For the CDR3, the DNA is TGCAGTGCCAGATATAGCGGGATCGCCAAAAACATTCAGTACTTC. Translating it yields CSARYSGIAKNIQYF.

This clonotype was detected many times. The rearrangement links TRBV29-1 to TRBJ1-1, with D unresolved. This CDR3 is 12 amino acids long. CDR1 and CDR2 from the germline V gene are SQVTM and ANQGSEA. The V gene lost 4 bases and the J gene lost 0 bases, with 6 bases spanning the gap. CDR3 protein: CSVGKLNTEAFF. CDR3 in DNA: TGCAGCGTTGGTAAGCTGAACACTGAAGCTTTCTTT. Full variable domain (outside the CDR3, taken from reference TRBV29-1 and TRBJ1-1): SAVISQKPSRDICQRGTSLTIQCQVDSQVTMMFWYRQQPGQSLTLIATANQGSEATYESGFVIDKFPISRPNLTFSTLTVSNMSPEDSSIYLCSVGKLNTEAFFGQGTRLTVV.

This clonotype was picked up many times. V gene TRBV4-3 combines with J gene TRBJ1-5; D is perhaps TRBD1 (6 bases). CDR3 length: 15 amino acids. CDR1 is LGHNA, CDR2 YSLEER, per germline. V was shortened by 0 bases and J by 4 bases, with 10 bases between the two germline ends. The CDR3 region has the DNA TGCGCCAGCAGCCAAGATGGACAGAGGAATCAGCCCCAGCATTTT. Translation: CASSQDGQRNQPQHF.

This clonotype occurred a few times. The chain links TRBV20-1 to TRBJ1-1; D is unclear. CDR3 length: 13 residues. Trimming shortened V by 4 bases and J by 11 bases, and 20 bases separated the two germline ends. In germline, CDR1 is DFQATT, CDR2 SNEGSKA (reference sequence). CDR3 protein: CSATSSSGVYAFF. The CDR3, as DNA: TGCAGTGCTACCTCCTCCAGCGGGGTGTATGCTTTCTTT.

This clonotype was counted a few times. The CDR3 bases are TGCAGTGCTTCTCTAGCGGGAAGCACCTACGAGCAGTACTTC. Its protein product is CSASLAGSTYEQYF. The V and J genes are TRBV20-1 and TRBJ2-7; TRBD2 aligns across 9 bases. Trimming cost V 5 bases and J 2 bases; bases outside gene matches: 7. The CDR3 consists of 14 residues. Per germline, CDR1 DFQATT and CDR2 SNEGSKA (reference sequence).

This clonotype was seen ten or more times. The chain employs TRBV3-1 and TRBJ2-2; D gene unclear. The CDR3 length is 13 residues. Between the trimmed V and J ends, which lost 4 bases and 5 bases, there was a span of 8 bases. Germline V gene lookup returns CDR1 LGHDT and CDR2 YNNKEL (reference sequence). CDR3 protein: CASSRLRTGELFF. CDR3 coding DNA: TGTGCCAGCAGCCGTCTCCGTACCGGGGAGCTGTTTTTT. Together with reference TRBV3-1 and TRBJ2-2, the CDR3 gives the full variable domain: DTAVSQTPKYLVTQMGNDKSIKCEQNLGHDTMYWYKQDSKKFLKIMFSYNNKELIINETVPNRFSPKSPDKAHLNLHINSLELGDSAVYFCASSRLRTGELFFGEGSRLTVL.

This clonotype was counted between two and nine times. The gene calls are TRBV18 and TRBJ1-2, with D tentatively TRBD1 (6 bases). V lost 1 base and J 6 bases, leaving 18 bases between the germline ends. CDR3 length equals 16 residues. Germline V gene lookup returns CDR1 KGHSH and CDR2 LQKENI. As DNA, the CDR3 is TGTGCCAGCTCACCACTTCCCCTCAGGACAGTCAATGGCTACACCTTC. It yields the protein CASSPLPLRTVNGYTF.